The 18 T cell receptor beta chains reported below all come from one sample, sequenced in a study of T cell responses to AZD1222 COVID-19 vaccine. The assay was immunoSEQ multiplex PCR, and TCRdb's table has in-frame clones only and misses some. The data show approximately 190,000 clones, around 92% seen once. The sequencing used peripheral blood, collected on day 0 of AZD1222 vaccination. These receptor sequences come from an adult in good health.

The V and J genes are TRBV28 and TRBJ1-6; 11 positions match TRBD1. V gave up 5 bases and J gave up 11 bases; unmatched junction bases: 11. Germline V CDR1 and CDR2: MDHEN, SYDVKM. The CDR3 has 16 amino acids. The CDR3 region is CASSGNPGQGEAPLHF. The CDR3 coding sequence is TGTGCCAGCAGTGGTAATCCGGGACAGGGGGAGGCACCCCTCCACTTT. The full variable domain, its missing parts supplied by reference TRBV28 and TRBJ1-6, is DVKVTQSSRYLVKRTGEKVFLECVQDMDHENMFWYRQDPGLGLRLIYFSYDVKMKEKGDIPEGYSVSREKKERFSLILESASTNQTSMYLCASSGNPGQGEAPLHFGNGTRLTVT.

The chain joins TRBV5-1 to TRBJ2-5; 8 bases are a match to TRBD2. CDR3 length: 15 residues. V shed 1 base, J shed 3 bases, and the junction held 5 bases outside the gene matches. Germline V gene sequence: CDR1 SGHRS, CDR2 YFSETQ. CDR3 sequence: CASSLPRGGEETQYF. For the CDR3, the DNA is TGCGCCAGCAGCTTGCCCCGGGGGGGGGAAGAGACCCAGTACTTC.

The chain employs TRBV7-2 and TRBJ1-2, with D possibly being TRBD1 (6 bases). The CDR3 is 15 amino acids. CDR1 SGHTA and CDR2 FQGNSA come from the germline V gene. V lost 5 bases, J lost 0 bases, and 13 bases lay in between. This chain's CDR3 is CASSLRGPTNYGYTF. The CDR3 DNA follows: TGTGCCAGCAGCCTACGGGGGCCTACTAACTATGGCTACACCTTC.

Comments on this clone: The junction does not match germline at one end; this may be a read error. The chain combines TRBV10-2 with TRBJ1-1; no reliable D call. Per the germline V gene, CDR1 is WSHSY and CDR2 is SAAADI. The CDR3 is 14 amino acids. CDR3 DNA: TGCGCCAGCACTGAGCGTTCGGTGAACACTGAAGCTTTCTTT. The encoded protein is CASTERSVNTEAFF.

This chain's CDR3 is CASSRTGKVDTQYF. Here the CDR3 DNA reads TGCGCCAGCAGTCGGACAGGGAAGGTAGATACGCAGTATTTT. V usage is TRBV10-1 and J usage is TRBJ2-3; 8 bases are a match to TRBD1. Germline V gives CDR1 WNHNN, CDR2 SYGVQD (reference sequence). J was trimmed by 5 bases and V by 5 bases; bases with no gene match: 6. There are 14 residues in the CDR3.

The J gene is TRBJ1-1, the V gene TRBV6-6; D is unresolved. V dropped 1 base and J dropped 6 bases, with 6 bases sitting between them. The CDR3 runs to 12 residues. Germline CDR1 and CDR2: MNHNY and SVGAGI (reference sequence). The CDR3 coding sequence is TGTGCCAGCAGTTACTTGGCGTCTGAAGCTTTCTTT. Protein product: CASSYLASEAFF.

The chain carries TRBV28 and TRBJ2-2, with TRBD1 matching over 7 bases. After removal of 6 bases from V and 5 bases from J, the junction contained 15 bases not matched to a gene. The CDR3 sequence is 17 residues long. The germline gives CDR1 MDHEN, CDR2 SYDVKM. CDR3 sequence: CASRAGMTGWVTGELFF. The CDR3 DNA sequence: TGTGCCAGCAGAGCAGGGATGACAGGGTGGGTGACCGGGGAGCTGTTTTTT.

V gene TRBV7-2 combines with J gene TRBJ1-2; D ambiguous. Germline V CDR1 and CDR2: SGHTA, FQGNSA. CDR3 size: 17 residues. Trimming removed 0 bases from V and 4 bases from J, with 18 bases in between. The CDR3 DNA reads TGTGCCAGCAGCTTAGCAAGTTTACCTCGGGGAGTCTATGGCTACACCTTC. Translation gives CASSLASLPRGVYGYTF.

The chain employs TRBV4-3 and TRBJ1-1; D gene ambiguous. Trimming removed 0 bases at V and 0 bases at J, with 8 bases between. Germline lookup yields CDR1 LGHNA and CDR2 YSLEER. The CDR3 is 15 amino acids. In DNA form, the CDR3 reads TGCGCCAGCAGCCAAGATCTATCTATGAACACTGAAGCTTTCTTT. This sequence encodes CASSQDLSMNTEAFF.

The chain uses TRBV5-5 and TRBJ1-2; D gene uncertain. V lost 3 bases, J lost 1 base, and 10 bases lay in between. This CDR3 region has 14 residues. The germline V gene encodes CDR1 SGHKS and CDR2 YYEKEE (reference sequence). CDR3 protein: CASSSLPLNYGYTF. The DNA for the CDR3 is TGTGCCAGCAGCTCTCTTCCCCTTAACTATGGCTACACCTTC.

This rearrangement joins TRBV27 to TRBJ1-6, with TRBD1 matching 7 bases. The CDR3 spans 17 residues. In germline, CDR1 is MNHEY, CDR2 SMNVEV (reference sequence). The V gene end was trimmed by 5 bases and the J gene end by 8 bases; junction bases not matched to a gene: 15. DNA of the CDR3: TGTGCCAGCAGTGAAACGGGACAGCCCCCAAAGGATTCACCCCTCCACTTT. Protein sequence: CASSETGQPPKDSPLHF.

This clone has more than one count but fewer than ten. Other DNA sequences in the sample encode the same CDR3. The chain joins TRBV7-2 to TRBJ2-5, with D perhaps being TRBD1 or TRBD2 (6 bases each). V was shortened by 3 bases and J by 2 bases, with 13 bases between the two germline ends. The V gene's germline CDR1 is SGHTA and CDR2 FQGNSA. The CDR3 contains 15 residues. CDR3 nucleotide sequence: TGTGCCAGCAGCTTTGGGGGGACACGGCAAGAGACCCAGTACTTC. Amino acids: CASSFGGTRQETQYF.

The sample holds one count of this clone. The CDR3 bases are TGTGCCAGTACCCCACCGGGGCAACCTCTGCAAACTGAAGCTTTCTTT. Translation gives CASTPPGQPLQTEAFF. The rearrangement uses TRBV28 and TRBJ1-1; D is perhaps TRBD1 (5 bases). Trimming stripped 9 bases from V and 5 bases from J, with 25 bases between. Germline loops: CDR1 MDHEN, CDR2 SYDVKM. CDR3 length: 16 amino acids.

The chain recombines TRBV21-1 with TRBJ2-1; the DNA was not used to check the table's D call, TRBD2. TRBV21-1 has pseudogene status. The CDR3 is made up of 19 amino acids. The CDR3 nucleotides read TGTGCCAGCAGCAAAATCCCTAGCGGGGGCCTTACCTACTACAATGAGCAGTTCTTC. This gives the protein CASSKIPSGGLTYYNEQFF.

The chain couples TRBV6-2 or TRBV6-3 to TRBJ1-5; no clear D. With 5 bases removed from V and 0 bases from J, the gap between germline ends came to 17 bases. This CDR3 region has 17 residues. Germline-derived CDR1 and CDR2 are MNHEY and SVGEGT. CDR3 nucleotides: TGTGCCAGCAGTCCCCCCGGGCAGCTATATAGCAATCAGCCCCAGCATTTT. Translating gives CASSPPGQLYSNQPQHF.

CDR3 nucleotide sequence: TGTGCCATCAGTGCCCAACAGGGAACTGGAAACACCATATATTTT. Its protein product is CAISAQQGTGNTIYF. The V call is TRBV10-3, the J call TRBJ1-3; TRBD1 might be the D (6 bases). The CDR3 runs to 15 residues. CDR1 ENHRY and CDR2 SYGVKD come from the germline V gene. The ends were cut back, 4 bases at V and 2 bases at J, with 12 bases in the middle.

This clone occurred once. The rearrangement uses TRBV12-5 and TRBJ1-3; D gene unclear. Trimming cost V 7 bases and J 3 bases, with 13 bases left between them. Germline values: CDR1 LGHNT, CDR2 FRNRAP. The CDR3 spans 14 residues. The CDR3 DNA reads as TGTGCTAGTGCCTTGGAATCGATTGGAAACACCATATATTTT. It codes for CASALESIGNTIYF.

The chain links TRBV27 to TRBJ1-1; perhaps TRBD1 as D (5 bases). This CDR3 region has 14 residues. With 4 bases removed from V and 1 base from J, the gap between germline ends came to 10 bases. CDR1 and CDR2 from the germline V gene are MNHEY and SMNVEV (reference sequence). CDR3: CASSSRAGNTEAFF. CDR3 coding DNA: TGTGCCAGCAGTTCCAGGGCGGGGAACACTGAAGCTTTCTTT.